The rows below give T cell receptor beta chains drawn from one sample of a study of shared clonotypes between healthy human individuals. Using immunoSEQ multiplex PCR, the repertoire was profiled, and TCRdb retains in-frame clones only, with some absent. This table holds about 490,000 clones, more than 75% found once. The sequenced sample was PBMCs. The receptors here all came from a woman aged 40 to 50 in good health. Some clones in this sample may be carry-over from other donors' samples. The CDR3 runs from the conserved cysteine through the conserved F or W. The D gene is left open where the match is weak. Expanded clones get a size class; other rows say once, few or many, or leave the size out.

j_call	d_call	clone_size	v_call	cdr3_aa	cdr3_nt
TRBJ2-5	TRBD2	.	TRBV28	CASRGLAGGETQYF	TGTGCCAGCAGGGGACTAGCGGGAGGAGAGACCCAGTACTTC
TRBJ2-3	TRBD1	.	TRBV11-2	CASSFDRGIGTDTQYF	TGTGCCAGCAGCTTCGACAGGGGGATCGGCACAGATACGCAGTATTTT
TRBJ2-1	TRBD2	once	TRBV7-3	CASSPTSGSYNEQFF	TGTGCCAGCAGCCCGACTAGCGGATCCTACAATGAGCAGTTCTTC
TRBJ2-3	TRBD1	many	TRBV6-1	CASRSTGNTDTQYF	TGTGCCAGCAGGTCGACAGGGAACACAGATACGCAGTATTTT
TRBJ1-1	.	once	TRBV2	CASRGGGTTNTEAFF	TGTGCCAGCAGGGGGGGCGGGACAACGAACACTGAAGCTTTCTTT
TRBJ2-1	TRBD2	.	TRBV9	CASSDVAGAYNEQFF	TGTGCCAGCAGTGATGTAGCGGGGGCCTACAATGAGCAGTTCTTC
TRBJ2-5	.	.	TRBV5-1	CASSLASGSQETQYF	TGCGCCAGCAGCTTGGCCTCCGGGAGCCAAGAGACCCAGTACTTC
TRBJ1-3	.	.	TRBV14	CATGTGPGNTIYF	TGTGCCACCGGAACAGGGCCTGGAAACACCATATATTTT
TRBJ2-5	.	.	TRBV6-1	CASSGAFAGQETQYF	TGTGCCAGCAGTGGGGCATTCGCGGGACAAGAGACCCAGTACTTC
TRBJ2-7	TRBD2	.	TRBV7-3	CASSSLAGGPYEQYF	TGTGCCAGCAGCTCCTTAGCGGGAGGGCCCTACGAGCAGTACTTC
TRBJ2-6	.	.	TRBV6-1	CASNPVVSGANVLTF	TGTGCCAGCAATCCCGTTGTCTCTGGGGCCAACGTCCTGACTTTC
TRBJ2-2	.	once	TRBV5-6	CASSLLGEDSYGELFF	TGTGCCAGCAGCTTGTTGGGGGAGGACTCTTACGGGGAGCTGTTTTTT
TRBJ2-3	.	.	TRBV28	CASSPGPVTDTQYF	TGTGCCAGCAGTCCGGGCCCTGTCACAGATACGCAGTATTTT
TRBJ2-5	TRBD1	.	TRBV10-3	CAISGQGVGQETQYF	TGTGCCATCAGTGGACAGGGGGTAGGACAAGAGACCCAGTACTTC
TRBJ2-7	TRBD2	.	TRBV5-4	CASSLGTSGYEQYF	TGTGCCAGCAGCTTGGGGACTAGCGGCTACGAGCAGTACTTC
TRBJ2-7	.	.	TRBV5-6	CASSLGLGGLYEQYF	TGTGCCAGCAGCTTGGGGTTGGGCGGTCTGTACGAGCAGTACTTC
TRBJ2-7	.	.	TRBV11-2	CASSLIGDEQYF	TGTGCCAGCAGCTTAATCGGGGACGAGCAGTACTTC
TRBJ2-1	TRBD2	once	TRBV4-1	CASGTSGGTIYNEQFF	TGCGCCAGCGGAACTAGCGGGGGTACAATCTACAATGAGCAGTTCTTC
TRBJ1-2	TRBD1	.	TRBV5-8	CASSWTGNPYGYTF	TGTGCCAGCAGCTGGACAGGGAACCCCTATGGCTACACCTTC
TRBJ2-7	.	.	TRBV27	CASSSFAGPGATEQYF	TGTGCCAGCAGTTCGTTTGCAGGGCCGGGCGCCACCGAGCAGTACTTC
TRBJ2-5	.	.	TRBV29-1	CSVPRLAKQETQYF	TGCAGCGTCCCCCGATTGGCGAAACAAGAGACCCAGTACTTC
TRBJ2-7	.	.	TRBV14	CASRRQDPPYEQYF	TGTGCCAGCAGACGACAGGATCCCCCCTACGAGCAGTACTTC
TRBJ2-5	TRBD2	.	TRBV7-9	CASSLGTGGTGTQYF	TGTGCCAGCAGCTTAGGTACGGGAGGCACCGGGACCCAGTACTTC
TRBJ2-2	.	.	TRBV28	CASIGTRSAGELFF	TGTGCCAGCATCGGGACTCGAAGCGCCGGGGAGCTGTTTTTT
TRBJ1-5	TRBD1	.	TRBV5-5	CASSLFNPGTGNQPQHF	TGTGCCAGCAGCTTGTTCAACCCCGGGACAGGGAATCAGCCCCAGCATTTT
TRBJ2-7	TRBD1	.	TRBV10-2	CASNPGQGALGSF	TGCGCCAGTAACCCGGGACAGGGCGCGCTTGGGAGCTTC
TRBJ1-2	.	.	TRBV30	CAWSVLGNYGYTF	TGTGCCTGGAGTGTACTCGGGAACTATGGCTACACCTTC